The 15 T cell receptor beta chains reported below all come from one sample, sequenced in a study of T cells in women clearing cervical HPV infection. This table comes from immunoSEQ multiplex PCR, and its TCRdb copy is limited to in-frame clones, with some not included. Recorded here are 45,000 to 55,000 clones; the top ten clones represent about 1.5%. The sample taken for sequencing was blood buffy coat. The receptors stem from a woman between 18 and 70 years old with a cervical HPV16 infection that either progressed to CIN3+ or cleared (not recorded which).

CDR3 DNA (partial): TGCAGTGCTAGCACTAGCGGGAGAAATGAG. Protein: CSASTSGRNE. The complete CDR3 sequence is CSASTSGRNEQFF. The chain couples TRBV20-1 to TRBJ2-1, with 11 bases aligning to TRBD2. The read terminates 3 residues before the CDR3 end, so the remaining end is supplied by the germline J gene. The trim removed 3 bases at V and 7 bases at J, leaving 2 bases unmatched. The germline V gene has CDR1 DFQATT and CDR2 SNEGSKA (reference sequence). The CDR3 runs to 13 residues.

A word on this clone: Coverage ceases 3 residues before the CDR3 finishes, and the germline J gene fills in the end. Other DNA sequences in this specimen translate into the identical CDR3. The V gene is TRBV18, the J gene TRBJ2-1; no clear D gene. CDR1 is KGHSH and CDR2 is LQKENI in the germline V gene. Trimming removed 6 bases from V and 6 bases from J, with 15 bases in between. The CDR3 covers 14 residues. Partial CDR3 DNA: TGTGCCAGCTCCCCCCCCTCACGCGGCAATGAG. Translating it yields CASSPPSRGNE. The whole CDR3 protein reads CASSPPSRGNEQFF.

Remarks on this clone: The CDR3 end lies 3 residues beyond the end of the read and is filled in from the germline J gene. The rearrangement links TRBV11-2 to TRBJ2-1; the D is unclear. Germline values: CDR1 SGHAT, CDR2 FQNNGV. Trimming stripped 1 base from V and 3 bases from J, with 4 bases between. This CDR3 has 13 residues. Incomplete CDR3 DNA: TGTGCCAGCAGCTTAGCGGTCTACAATGAG. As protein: CASSLAVYNE. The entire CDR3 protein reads CASSLAVYNEQFF.

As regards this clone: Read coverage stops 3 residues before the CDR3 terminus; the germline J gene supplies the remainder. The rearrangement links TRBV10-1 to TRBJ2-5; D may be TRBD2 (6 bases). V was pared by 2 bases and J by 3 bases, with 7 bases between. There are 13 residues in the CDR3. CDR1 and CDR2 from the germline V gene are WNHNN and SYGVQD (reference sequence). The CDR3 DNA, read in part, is TGCGCCAGCAGTGAGCAGCGGGAAGAGACC. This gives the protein CASSEQREET. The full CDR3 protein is CASSEQREETQYF.

CDR3 residues: CASSAGTGSQPQHF. Partial CDR3 DNA: TGTGCCAGCTCAGCCGGGACAGGGAGTCAGCCC. V gene TRBV18 combines with J gene TRBJ1-5; 9 bases agree with TRBD1. Read sequence stops 3 residues before the CDR3 end, and the germline J gene provides the missing end. V trimming: 5 bases; J trimming: 6 bases; junction bases outside the gene matches: 5. The CDR3 covers 14 residues. Germline CDR1 KGHSH, CDR2 LQKENI.

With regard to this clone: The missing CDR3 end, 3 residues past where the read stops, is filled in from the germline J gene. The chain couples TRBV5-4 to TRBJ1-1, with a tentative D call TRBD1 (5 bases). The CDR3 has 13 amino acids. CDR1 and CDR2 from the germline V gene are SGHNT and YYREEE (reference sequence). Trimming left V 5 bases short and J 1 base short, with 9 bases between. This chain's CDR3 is CASRGGSNTEAFF. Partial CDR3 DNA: TGTGCCAGCAGGGGGGGTTCGAACACTGAA.

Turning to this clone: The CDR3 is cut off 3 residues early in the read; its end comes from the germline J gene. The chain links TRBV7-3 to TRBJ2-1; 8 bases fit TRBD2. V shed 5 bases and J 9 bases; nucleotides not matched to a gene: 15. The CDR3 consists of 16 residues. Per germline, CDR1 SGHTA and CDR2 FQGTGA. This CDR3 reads CASSAIGGGTLSEQFF. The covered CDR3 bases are TGTGCCAGCAGCGCAATCGGGGGGGGGACACTCAGTGAG.

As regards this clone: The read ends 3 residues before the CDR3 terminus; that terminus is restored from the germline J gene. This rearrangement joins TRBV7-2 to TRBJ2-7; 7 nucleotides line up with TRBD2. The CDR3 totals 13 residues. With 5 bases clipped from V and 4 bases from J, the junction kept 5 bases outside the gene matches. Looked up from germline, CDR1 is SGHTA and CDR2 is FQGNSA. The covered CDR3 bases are TGTGCCAGCAGCCGATGGACTAGTTACGAG. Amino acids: CASSRWTSYE. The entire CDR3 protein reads CASSRWTSYEQYF.

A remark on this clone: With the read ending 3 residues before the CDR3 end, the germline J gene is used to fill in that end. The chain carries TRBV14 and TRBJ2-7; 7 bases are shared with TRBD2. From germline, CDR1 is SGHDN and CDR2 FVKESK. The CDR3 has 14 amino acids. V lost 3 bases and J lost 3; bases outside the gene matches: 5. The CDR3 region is CASSHGREIYEQYF. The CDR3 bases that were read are TGTGCCAGCAGCCATGGGCGGGAGATCTACGAG.

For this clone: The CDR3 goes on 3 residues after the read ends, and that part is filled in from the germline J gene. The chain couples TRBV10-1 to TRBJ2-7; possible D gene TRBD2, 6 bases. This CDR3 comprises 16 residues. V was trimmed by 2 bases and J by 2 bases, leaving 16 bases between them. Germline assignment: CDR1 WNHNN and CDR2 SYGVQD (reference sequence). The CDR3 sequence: CASSEAPGLLTYEQYF. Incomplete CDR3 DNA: TGCGCCAGCAGTGAGGCACCGGGACTCCTTACCTACGAG.

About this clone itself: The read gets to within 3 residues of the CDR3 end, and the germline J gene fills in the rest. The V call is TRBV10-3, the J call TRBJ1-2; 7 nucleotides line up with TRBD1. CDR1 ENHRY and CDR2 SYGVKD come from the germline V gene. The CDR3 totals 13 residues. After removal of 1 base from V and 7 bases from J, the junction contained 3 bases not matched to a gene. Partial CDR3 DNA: TGTGCCATCAGTGAGTGGCAGGGGGGTGGC. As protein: CAISEWQGGG. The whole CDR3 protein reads CAISEWQGGGYTF.

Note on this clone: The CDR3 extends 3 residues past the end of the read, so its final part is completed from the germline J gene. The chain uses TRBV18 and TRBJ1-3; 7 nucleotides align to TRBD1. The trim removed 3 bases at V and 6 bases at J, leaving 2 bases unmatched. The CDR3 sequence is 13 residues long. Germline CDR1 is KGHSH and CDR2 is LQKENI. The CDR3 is CASSPGTENTIYF. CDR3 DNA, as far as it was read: TGTGCCAGCTCACCCGGGACAGAAAACACC.

The CDR3 DNA, read in part, is TGTGCCAGCTCACCACCCGGGGTCTCCTACGAG. Its protein product is CASSPPGVSYE. The whole CDR3 region reads CASSPPGVSYEQYF. This chain joins TRBV18 and TRBJ2-7; possibly TRBD2 for D (5 bases). The read terminates 3 residues before the CDR3 end, so the remaining end is supplied by the germline J gene. Trimming stripped 0 bases from V and 0 bases from J, with 6 bases between. The CDR3 sequence is 14 residues long. The germline gives CDR1 KGHSH, CDR2 LQKENI.

The CDR3 here is CASSPDRGFYNEQFF. Partial CDR3 DNA: TGCGCCAGCAGCCCGGACAGGGGCTTCTACAATGAG. J is TRBJ2-1 and V is TRBV5-1; TRBD1 matches 9 bases. The CDR3 extends 3 residues past the end of the read, so its final part is completed from the germline J gene. Germline loops: CDR1 SGHRS, CDR2 YFSETQ. The CDR3 is 15 residues long. V trimming: 4 bases; J trimming: 3 bases; junction bases outside the gene matches: 5.

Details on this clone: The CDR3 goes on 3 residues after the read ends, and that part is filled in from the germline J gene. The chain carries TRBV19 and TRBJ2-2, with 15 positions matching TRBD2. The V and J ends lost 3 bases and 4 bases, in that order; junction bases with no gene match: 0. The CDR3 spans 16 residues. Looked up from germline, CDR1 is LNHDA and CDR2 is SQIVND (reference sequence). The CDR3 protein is CASSMGLAGGTGELFF. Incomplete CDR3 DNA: TGTGCCAGTAGTATGGGACTAGCGGGAGGCACCGGGGAG.